This TCR beta chain was sequenced for a study of vaccination and CD4 T cells after COVID-19. Background on the study: Investigators took post-vaccine samples a median roughly 72 days after dose two, within a range of 14 to 241. Overlapping spike peptides of SARS-CoV-2, HCoV-NL63, HCoV-OC43 and HCoV-229E stimulated the cells.

As for treatment: roughly 10-day PBMC culture with coronavirus spike peptide pools or control peptides (ViraFEST assay). These CD4+ T cells came from an unexposed donor, sampled before the COVID-19 pandemic (2011-2018). Cells permitting, SARS-CoV-2 S/N and four cold-coronavirus spikes were tested on unexposed-donor CD4+ T cells. Germline V gene sequence: CDR1 MNHEY, CDR2 SVGAGI. Between the trimmed V and J ends, which lost 3 bases and 2 bases, there was a span of 11 bases. The CDR3 sequence is 14 residues long. This clonotype has more than one count but fewer than ten. Antigen unknown. Cultured CD4+ T cell DNA underwent sequencing with the Oncomine TCR Beta short-read assay. TCRdb itself ran the PCR reads through MiXCR, one entry per CDR3 protein. Counted here are some 7,000 distinct CDR3 sequences, under 30% occurring once; the ten biggest clones make up 33%.

The receptor was isolated from a human donor in good health. Sequenced material: CD4+ T cells from blood, cultured in vitro. The J gene is TRBJ2-7, the V gene TRBV6-5, with D possibly matching TRBD1 (5 bases). CDR3 region: CASSYDRLTYEQYF. Here the CDR3 DNA reads TGTGCCAGCAGTTATGACAGACTGACCTACGAGCAGTACTTC.